The rows below give T cell receptor beta chains drawn from one sample of a study of shared clonotypes between healthy human individuals. Clones were read by immunoSEQ multiplex PCR, and TCRdb kept only the in-frame ones, dropping some. The data contain roughly 2.4 million clones, almost 96% of them seen just once; the ten biggest clones take up roughly 0.13%. The source material was naive CD4+ T cells sorted from blood. The origin of the receptors is a man aged 18-30 years in good health. CDR3s leave out the opening cysteine and the closing phenylalanine or tryptophan.

TRBJ1-5	TRBV6-1	ASSEGRFNQPQH
TRBJ1-4	TRBV30	AWRTGRANEKLF
TRBJ2-5	TRBV27	ASSPWGREETQY
TRBJ1-2	TRBV6-1	ASRATGVSYGYT
TRBJ1-5	TRBV30	AWSLGGNQPQH
TRBJ2-1	TRBV6-5	ASSLTSGPYNEQF
TRBJ2-1	TRBV28	ASSGPRDRNEQF
TRBJ1-6	TRBV29-1	SVRDLNSPLH
TRBJ2-7	TRBV6-6	ASSYTPGTGGYEQY
TRBJ2-5	TRBV25-1	ASSEWRDQEIQY
TRBJ1-1	TRBV5-1	ASSIMTGSPEAF
TRBJ2-7	TRBV6-5	ASSYQDRVEHEQY
TRBJ1-3	TRBV5-1	ASSNRGVASGNTIY
TRBJ1-1	TRBV5-1	ASSLSGGMNTEAF
TRBJ2-7	TRBV9	ASSQRASGYEQY
TRBJ2-7	TRBV5-6	ASIPRRENSYEQY
TRBJ2-2	TRBV4-2	ASSQVASGGATGELF
TRBJ2-3	TRBV27	ASSLQAGHPTDTQY
TRBJ2-2	TRBV2	ASRLVPGELF
TRBJ2-7	TRBV5-1	ASSLARGSYEQY
TRBJ2-5	TRBV29-1	SARPGQGNQETQY
TRBJ2-2	TRBV10-1	ASSESGPAGVPGELF
TRBJ1-3	TRBV30	AWSTGLHSGNTIY
TRBJ1-2	TRBV4-1	ASSQDRQANYGYT
TRBJ2-2	TRBV7-2	ASSIRQAGELF
TRBJ1-2	TRBV6-1	ASSKWTGDGYT
TRBJ1-4	TRBV5-1	ASSWSGRTGEKLF
TRBJ2-7	TRBV6-5	ASSQGQGYFDEQY
TRBJ2-3	TRBV7-9	ASSAGDGGGTDTQY
TRBJ1-6	TRBV19	ASSLREGTNSPLH
TRBJ2-5	TRBV28	ASSLEGTAYQETQY
TRBJ1-1	TRBV29-1	SVLRGLNTEAF
TRBJ2-1	TRBV9	ASSVDGHTYNEQF
TRBJ2-2	TRBV9	ASSKGTNTGELF
TRBJ2-3	TRBV5-1	ASSLQASGTDTQY
TRBJ2-7	TRBV6-1	ASSEGQGFYEQY
TRBJ2-5	TRBV4-1	ASSLRAQETQY
TRBJ2-3	TRBV19	ASSIGQGKNTDTQY
TRBJ1-2	TRBV7-9	ASSLALGGGKAGYT
TRBJ1-5	TRBV6-6	ASSYVGNQPQH
TRBJ2-5	TRBV21-1	ASSKVEYSIQETQY
TRBJ2-5	TRBV10-3	AISRELGQETQY
TRBJ2-2	TRBV11-2	ASSLARGSTGELF
TRBJ2-7	TRBV7-9	ASSLVGRDYYEQY
TRBJ2-2	TRBV11-2	ASSLGPLNTGELF
TRBJ2-2	TRBV6-4	ASKPGLENTGELF
TRBJ1-6	TRBV19	ASSTQASPLH
TRBJ1-1	TRBV28	ASSFQTNTEAF
TRBJ2-7	TRBV10-1	ASSESYGPYEQY
TRBJ1-6	TRBV14	ASSQVVNSYNSPLH
TRBJ1-1	TRBV29-1	SAGGQRNTEAF
TRBJ2-7	TRBV7-2	ASSLIPGDRGSYEQY
TRBJ2-2	TRBV6-5	ASTQQGSTGELF
TRBJ2-7	TRBV19	ASSIGPMGTAYEQY
TRBJ2-1	TRBV18	ASSPEQPGGEQF
TRBJ2-3	TRBV9	ASSPMGSFTDTQY
TRBJ1-2	TRBV28	ASSSWGTATDYGYT
TRBJ2-1	TRBV7-9	ASSPEGTGDYNEQF
TRBJ2-1	TRBV18	ASSPPVQGGEQF
TRBJ2-3	TRBV5-1	ASSPDRAAWSTDTQY